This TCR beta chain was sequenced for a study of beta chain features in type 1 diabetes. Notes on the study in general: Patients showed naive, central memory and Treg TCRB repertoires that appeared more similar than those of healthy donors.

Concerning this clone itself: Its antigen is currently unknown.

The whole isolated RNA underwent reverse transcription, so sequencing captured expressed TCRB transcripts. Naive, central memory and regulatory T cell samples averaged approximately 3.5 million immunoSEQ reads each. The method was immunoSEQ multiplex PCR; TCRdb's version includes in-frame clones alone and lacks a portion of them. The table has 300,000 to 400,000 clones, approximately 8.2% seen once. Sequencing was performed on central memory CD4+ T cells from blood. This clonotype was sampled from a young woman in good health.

As DNA, the CDR3 is TGTGCCAGCAGCTCTAACAGGGTGGCGGGCTCTGAAGCTTTCTTT. Amino acids: CASSSNRVAGSEAFF. This chain joins TRBV9 and TRBJ1-1; D perhaps matches TRBD1 (6 bases). V was pared by 4 bases and J by 6 bases, with 19 bases between. The germline V gene has CDR1 SGDLS and CDR2 YYNGEE. This CDR3 has 15 residues.